A selection of T cell receptor beta chains follows, all from one sample in a study of cytomegalovirus exposure and HLA in healthy donors. Assay: immunoSEQ multiplex PCR; the TCRdb copy retains only in-frame clones and omits some. The sample carries 150,000 to 160,000 clones, about 80% recorded once. Sequenced: PBMCs. These receptors were obtained from a woman between 45 and 60 years old in good health and CMV-seropositive. Each CDR3 is given with its conserved first and last residue. Each record gives: J gene, D gene, V gene, clone size, CDR3 protein, CDR3 DNA. The D gene is left open where the match is weak. Rows give clone size only sometimes, using once, few, many, or a class for an expanded clone.

TRBJ1-5,.,TRBV6-6,.,CASSPAYEGNQPQHF,TGTGCCAGCAGTCCAGCTTATGAGGGCAATCAGCCCCAGCATTTT
TRBJ2-7,TRBD1,TRBV30,.,CAWSPGTGYGQYF,TGTGCCTGGAGTCCGGGGACAGGGTATGGGCAGTACTTC
TRBJ1-6,.,TRBV19,.,CASSILTIGGSSPLHF,TGTGCCAGTAGTATTCTTACCATTGGGGGCAGTTCACCCCTCCACTTT
TRBJ2-3,TRBD2,TRBV6-4,few,CASSEAGGTDTQYF,TGTGCCAGCAGTGAGGCGGGGGGTACAGATACGCAGTATTTT
TRBJ2-1,TRBD1,TRBV27,.,CASSPLDRGNYNEQFF,TGTGCCAGCAGTCCCCTGGACAGGGGCAACTACAATGAGCAGTTCTTC
TRBJ2-5,.,TRBV6-1,.,CATIYGGWETQYF,TGTGCCACCATCTACGGGGGTTGGGAGACCCAGTACTTC
TRBJ2-7,TRBD1,TRBV6-1,.,CASSDRDRVTYEQYF,TGTGCCAGCAGTGATCGGGACAGGGTAACCTACGAGCAGTACTTC
TRBJ1-1,.,TRBV5-1,.,CASSLAQGTEAFF,TGCGCCAGCAGCTTGGCCCAGGGGACTGAAGCTTTCTTT
TRBJ2-1,TRBD2,TRBV15,.,CATSRDLGAGGLYNEQFF,TGTGCCACCAGCAGAGATTTGGGAGCGGGGGGACTTTACAATGAGCAGTTCTTC
TRBJ2-7,.,TRBV6-6,.,CASSSQGGPYEQYF,TGTGCCAGCAGTTCTCAGGGGGGTCCCTACGAGCAGTACTTC
TRBJ2-7,TRBD1,TRBV6-1,few,CASRDSGGWGYEQYF,TGTGCCAGCAGAGATTCAGGGGGCTGGGGGTACGAGCAGTACTTC
TRBJ2-7,.,TRBV6-1,.,CASSEAETQKPYEQYF,TGTGCCAGCAGTGAAGCTGAGACTCAAAAACCCTACGAGCAGTACTTC
TRBJ1-2,.,TRBV7-8,.,CASSDDRIGGYTF,TGTGCCAGCAGCGACGACAGGATCGGTGGCTACACCTTC
TRBJ1-2,.,TRBV5-1,.,CASSLEGFRGYTF,TGCGCCAGCAGCTTGGAGGGGTTCAGGGGCTACACCTTC
TRBJ1-2,.,TRBV19,.,CASNGNLGYTF,TGTGCCAGTAACGGGAATTTAGGCTACACCTTC
TRBJ2-2,TRBD2,TRBV7-8,.,CASSPASGGAYTGELFF,TGTGCCAGCAGCCCAGCTAGCGGGGGGGCATACACCGGGGAGCTGTTTTTT
TRBJ2-1,TRBD1,TRBV18,.,CASCYGQGLIGEQFF,TGTGCCAGCTGTTACGGACAGGGTTTAATAGGTGAGCAGTTCTTC
TRBJ1-2,.,TRBV10-3,.,CAISESEAGAAGYTF,TGTGCCATCAGTGAGTCGGAGGCGGGGGCGGCTGGCTACACCTTC
TRBJ2-1,TRBD1,TRBV4-3,once,CASSQEPGQGNEQFF,TGCGCCAGCAGCCAAGAACCGGGACAGGGCAATGAGCAGTTCTTC
TRBJ2-3,TRBD2,TRBV7-2,.,CASRNGGFVDTQYF,TGTGCCAGCCGGAACGGGGGGTTTGTAGATACGCAGTATTTT
TRBJ2-6,.,TRBV7-9,.,CASSLAGAGANVLTF,TGTGCCAGCAGCTTAGCGGGGGCAGGGGCCAACGTCCTGACTTTC
TRBJ1-1,.,TRBV20-1,.,CRGTQGTEAFF,TGCAGAGGGACGCAGGGGACTGAAGCTTTCTTT
TRBJ2-7,TRBD1,TRBV5-4,.,CASSTAGTGYEQYF,TGTGCCAGCAGCACTGCCGGGACAGGGTACGAGCAGTACTTC
TRBJ2-1,TRBD1,TRBV7-6,.,CASSLRQTGGPYNEQFF,TGTGCCAGCAGCCTTCGACAAACAGGGGGCCCATACAATGAGCAGTTCTTC
TRBJ1-3,.,TRBV19,.,CASRQKAASSGNTIYF,TGTGCCAGTAGACAGAAAGCGGCATCCTCTGGAAACACCATATATTTT
TRBJ2-5,.,TRBV5-1,.,CASSLTEPQETQYF,TGCGCCAGCAGCCTGACAGAACCTCAAGAGACCCAGTACTTC
TRBJ2-3,TRBD1,TRBV29-1,few,CSVESFDRGRADTQYF,TGCAGCGTTGAAAGTTTTGACAGGGGGCGGGCAGATACGCAGTATTTT
TRBJ2-7,TRBD2,TRBV7-2,.,CASSLRTSGGHHYEQYF,TGTGCCAGCAGCCTCCGGACTAGCGGGGGGCACCACTACGAGCAGTACTTC
TRBJ1-2,.,TRBV6-5,.,CASSYRGRNGYTF,TGTGCCAGCAGTTACAGGGGAAGGAATGGCTACACCTTC
TRBJ2-1,TRBD2,TRBV5-6,.,CASSLAGGEGAQFF,TGTGCCAGCAGCTTGGCCGGGGGGGAAGGGGCGCAGTTCTTC
TRBJ1-2,TRBD1,TRBV7-9,.,CASSYDTGDYGYTF,TGTGCCAGCAGCTACGATACAGGGGACTATGGCTACACCTTC
TRBJ2-1,.,TRBV7-6,.,CASSPGNEQFF,TGTGCCAGCAGCCCGGGCAATGAGCAGTTCTTC
TRBJ2-7,.,TRBV19,.,CASSIGEATYEQYF,TGTGCCAGTAGTATAGGTGAGGCAACCTACGAGCAGTACTTC